These 31 T cell receptor beta chains were all obtained from the same sample, sequenced in a study of T-cell reconstitution after alpha-beta-depleted transplantation in children. Using unique molecular identifiers, the investigators prepared the TCRbeta library. TCRdb redid the calling of the PCR reads with MiXCR, one entry per CDR3 protein. This sample carries nearly 350,000 distinct CDR3 sequences, 16% of them seen once, and the ten largest clones take around 41%. Here the sequenced sample was PBMCs, mostly from graft donor cells, taken 360 days after TCRalphabeta/CD19-depleted stem cell transplant. Source of these receptors: a male patient between 2 and 9 years old who had a stem cell transplant for acute lymphoblastic leukemia, so the T cells may come from the graft donor.

This clonotype showed up many times. The chain recombines TRBV12-3 or TRBV12-4 with TRBJ2-1; 8 bases are a match to TRBD2. With V trimmed by 3 bases and J by 5 bases, 6 bases remained unmatched. This CDR3 contains 15 residues. CDR3 in DNA: TGTGCCAGCAGTTTCGCAAGCGGGAGCAACAATGAGCAGTTCTTC. This translates into CASSFASGSNNEQFF.

This clonotype was counted at least ten times. The chain is built from TRBV30 and TRBJ2-7; D perhaps matches TRBD1 (6 bases). Germline values: CDR1 GTSNPN, CDR2 SVGIG (reference sequence). The germline V and J ends were trimmed by 0 bases and 4 bases, with 7 bases remaining between them. The CDR3 is 12 residues long. The CDR3 spells CAWSVQGYEQYF. The CDR3 bases are TGTGCCTGGAGTGTACAGGGTTACGAGCAGTACTTC.

This clonotype came up many times. The chain uses TRBV12-3 or TRBV12-4 and TRBJ2-7, with D unclear. The CDR3 runs to 13 residues. Trimming left V 5 bases short and J 4 bases short, with 12 bases between. The CDR3 region has the DNA TGTGCCAGCAGTCTCAACCGACGGTACGAGCAGTACTTC. Amino acid sequence: CASSLNRRYEQYF.

The rearrangement links TRBV9 to TRBJ1-3; D not certain. This CDR3 contains 16 residues. The germline V gene encodes CDR1 SGDLS and CDR2 YYNGEE. Deletions cut 3 bases from V and 1 base from J, with 14 bases between. CDR3 nucleotides: TGTGCCAGCAGCGAAGCACCGAGGGTGTCTGGAAACACCATATATTTT. It translates to CASSEAPRVSGNTIYF.

This chain connects TRBV6-2 or TRBV6-3 to TRBJ2-2; tentative D call: TRBD2 (5 bases). The CDR3 extends over 12 amino acids. V lost 7 bases and J 8 bases, leaving 11 bases between the germline ends. In germline, CDR1 is MNHEY, CDR2 SVGEGT. The CDR3 DNA is TGTGCCAGCACTCGGGGTATAGGGGAGCTGTTTTTT. Protein sequence: CASTRGIGELFF.

The genes are TRBV19 and TRBJ2-5, with 9 bases that match TRBD1. V trimming: 3 bases; J trimming: 5 bases; junction bases outside the gene matches: 7. Per the germline V gene, CDR1 is LNHDA and CDR2 is SQIVND (reference sequence). The CDR3 runs to 15 residues. The CDR3 bases are TGTGCCAGTAGTATCTTGGGACAGGGTGACGAGACCCAGTACTTC. Amino acid sequence: CASSILGQGDETQYF.

V usage is TRBV28 and J usage is TRBJ2-2; 13 nucleotides align to TRBD2. The junction had 10 bases not matched to a gene; V was cut back by 6 bases and J by 3 bases. Looked up from germline, CDR1 is MDHEN and CDR2 is SYDVKM. This CDR3 comprises 18 residues. CDR3 bases: TGTGCCAGCAGAACAACAAATGGGACTAGCGGGGACACCGGGGAGCTGTTTTTT. As protein: CASRTTNGTSGDTGELFF.

The chain is built from TRBV9 and TRBJ2-1, with 10 bases that match TRBD2. From germline, CDR1 is SGDLS and CDR2 YYNGEE. V was clipped by 4 bases and J by 6 bases; unmatched bases: 7. The CDR3 sequence is 15 residues long. CDR3 bases: TGTGCCAGCAGCCCACAAGCGGGAGGGCCCAATGAGCAGTTCTTC. Residues: CASSPQAGGPNEQFF.

This clonotype turned up a few times. This sequence joins TRBV25-1 and TRBJ2-5; perhaps TRBD1 as D (5 bases). This CDR3 spans 13 amino acids. The germline V gene has CDR1 MGHDK and CDR2 SYGVNS. V gave up 4 bases and J gave up 5 bases, with 11 bases separating them. The CDR3, as DNA: TGTGCCAGCAGTGCCTGGCAGGGCGAGACCCAGTACTTC. It is translated as CASSAWQGETQYF.

The chain has TRBV3-1 and TRBJ2-2; no clear D gene. The germline gives CDR1 LGHDT, CDR2 YNNKEL (reference sequence). This CDR3 is built from 11 residues. V lost 10 bases and J 2 bases, leaving 5 bases between the germline ends. CDR3 region: CATTNTGELFF. CDR3 bases: TGTGCCACCACTAACACCGGGGAGCTGTTTTTT.

This clonotype was counted only a few times. The chain is built from TRBV25-1 and TRBJ2-7; the match to TRBD1 covers 9 bases. Germline assignment: CDR1 MGHDK and CDR2 SYGVNS. The CDR3 length is 14 residues. The junction had 3 bases not matched to a gene; V was cut back by 2 bases and J by 4 bases. This CDR3 is CASSEPDRGYEQYF. CDR3 nucleotide sequence: TGTGCCAGCAGTGAACCGGACAGGGGTTACGAGCAGTACTTC.

The rearrangement uses TRBV4-1 and TRBJ1-2; 9 bases fit TRBD1. Germline V gene sequence: CDR1 MGHRA, CDR2 YSYEKL. This CDR3 region has 15 residues. The V gene end was trimmed by 3 bases and the J gene end by 8 bases; junction bases not matched to a gene: 10. CDR3 loop: CASSHHTTGGDGYTF. DNA of the CDR3: TGCGCCAGCAGCCATCACACAACAGGGGGCGACGGCTACACCTTC.

The chain links TRBV6-1 to TRBJ1-6, with D maybe TRBD1 (6 bases). Germline loops: CDR1 MNHNS, CDR2 SASEGT. Between the trimmed V and J ends, which lost 6 bases and 9 bases, there was a span of 21 bases. The CDR3 length is 16 residues. Written as DNA, the CDR3 is TGTGCCAGCAGAAACAGGGATTCCCGTCTGGCTTCACCCCTCCACTTT. Protein sequence: CASRNRDSRLASPLHF.

Note on this clonotype: One end of the junction does not line up with germline, which may come from a read error. The rearrangement uses TRBV6-2 or TRBV6-3 and TRBJ1-1; D uncertain. CDR1 MNHEY and CDR2 SVGEGT come from the germline V gene. This CDR3 is built from 16 residues. The CDR3 DNA sequence: TGTGCCAGCAGTTCGGATTTGGTTATTTTGAACGCTGAAGCTTTCTTT. This translates into CASSSDLVILNAEAFF.

V gene TRBV27 combines with J gene TRBJ2-7, with 7 bases aligning to TRBD1. Germline values: CDR1 MNHEY, CDR2 SMNVEV (reference sequence). The ends lost 5 bases at V and 2 bases at J; junction bases unmatched: 6. The CDR3 extends over 14 amino acids. CDR3 in amino acids: CASSIRDRAYEQYF. The CDR3 DNA is TGTGCCAGCAGTATCCGGGACAGAGCCTACGAGCAGTACTTC.

This clonotype came up many times. V usage is TRBV7-2 and J usage is TRBJ2-3; D gene ambiguous. The CDR3 is 13 residues long. CDR1 and CDR2 from the germline V gene are SGHTA and FQGNSA. V was shortened by 8 bases and J by 4 bases, with 13 bases between the two germline ends. The CDR3 DNA reads TGTGCCAGCGCCTACGACTTCTCAGATACGCAGTATTTT. It is translated as CASAYDFSDTQYF.

J is TRBJ2-5 and V is TRBV5-1; D gene unclear. Germline CDR1 reads SGHRS; CDR2 reads YFSETQ. Trimming stripped 0 bases from V and 4 bases from J, with 10 bases between. The CDR3 has 14 residues. The CDR3 DNA follows: TGCGCCAGCAGCTTGGAGGCCCGCCGAGAGACCCAGTACTTC. Amino acid sequence: CASSLEARRETQYF.

This clonotype was counted only a few times. V is TRBV3-1 and J is TRBJ2-3; 12 bases map to TRBD2. The CDR3 consists of 16 residues. Germline V gives CDR1 LGHDT, CDR2 YNNKEL (reference sequence). Trimming took 4 bases from V and 1 from J; bases not matched to a gene: 3. CDR3 coding DNA: TGTGCCAGCAGCCGTCGACTAGCGGGGGGCACAGATACGCAGTATTTT. Translation gives CASSRRLAGGTDTQYF.

V usage is TRBV29-1 and J usage is TRBJ2-5; 7 positions match TRBD1. The V gene end was trimmed by 8 bases and the J gene end by 5 bases; junction bases not matched to a gene: 11. Germline-derived CDR1 and CDR2 are SQVTM and ANQGSEA. The CDR3 has 13 residues. This CDR3 reads CSTLRGRWETQYF. The CDR3 region has the DNA TGCAGCACCTTAAGGGGGCGTTGGGAGACCCAGTACTTC.

The CDR3 DNA reads as TGCAGTGCTTTGACTAGCGGGATCACAGATACGCAGTATTTT. Translating it yields CSALTSGITDTQYF. This chain links TRBV20-1 with TRBJ2-3, with 11 bases identical to TRBD2. Trimming cost V 5 bases and J 2 bases; bases outside gene matches: 3. This CDR3 spans 14 amino acids. CDR1 and CDR2 from the germline V gene are DFQATT and SNEGSKA (reference sequence).

The chain carries TRBV28 and TRBJ2-3, with no clear D. The CDR3 has 14 residues. Trimming took off 2 bases at V and 4 bases at J, with 10 bases between the two ends. Per germline, CDR1 MDHEN and CDR2 SYDVKM. The CDR3 spells CASSLSTVADTQYF. The CDR3 DNA follows: TGTGCCAGCAGTTTAAGCACCGTCGCAGATACGCAGTATTTT.

This clonotype has just a few counts. This chain joins TRBV7-8 and TRBJ2-3; 8 positions match TRBD1. CDR3 length: 17 amino acids. Trimming took 1 base from V and 0 from J; bases not matched to a gene: 6. Germline V gene lookup returns CDR1 SGHVS and CDR2 FQNEAQ. CDR3 amino acids: CASSLGFWDRSTDTQYF. The CDR3 nucleotides read TGTGCCAGCAGCTTAGGGTTTTGGGACAGGAGCACAGATACGCAGTATTTT.

Only a few counts were recorded for this clonotype. The rearrangement uses TRBV6-5 and TRBJ2-1; the D gene is possibly TRBD2 (6 bases). V shed 0 bases and J shed 0 bases, with 12 bases lying between them. This CDR3 is built from 17 residues. CDR1 and CDR2 from the germline V gene are MNHEY and SVGAGI. The CDR3 region has the DNA TGTGCCAGCAGTTACTCGGATCTGACTAGCTCCTACAATGAGCAGTTCTTC. It translates to CASSYSDLTSSYNEQFF.

The J gene is TRBJ2-7, the V gene TRBV7-9; D gene unclear. Germline loops: CDR1 SEHNR, CDR2 FQNEAQ (reference sequence). V lost 5 bases, J lost 0 bases, and 11 bases lay in between. This CDR3 is 14 amino acids long. The CDR3 sequence is CASSPGPGSYEQYF. The CDR3 nucleotides read TGTGCCAGCAGCCCTGGGCCGGGCTCCTACGAGCAGTACTTC.

This clonotype occurred a few times. This chain joins TRBV6-2 or TRBV6-3 and TRBJ2-5, with TRBD2 matching over 9 bases. The germline V gene has CDR1 MNHEY and CDR2 SVGEGT. CDR3 size: 17 residues. Trimming cost V 0 bases and J 2 bases; bases outside gene matches: 7. The CDR3 here is CASSYSRSGRTQETQYF. CDR3 in DNA: TGTGCCAGCAGTTACTCACGCAGCGGGAGGACGCAAGAGACCCAGTACTTC.

This chain connects TRBV5-1 to TRBJ2-1; a weak D match, TRBD1 (6 bases). The V end was cut by 3 bases, the J end by 3 bases, with 13 bases between. The CDR3 has 15 residues. Germline V gives CDR1 SGHRS, CDR2 YFSETQ. CDR3 DNA: TGCGCCAGCAGCTCCCCCCGGGACAACTACAATGAGCAGTTCTTC. Its translation: CASSSPRDNYNEQFF.

This chain joins TRBV6-5 and TRBJ2-1; D may be TRBD2 (5 bases). CDR1 is MNHEY, CDR2 SVGAGI, per germline. V was trimmed by 0 bases and J by 9 bases, leaving 18 bases between them. This CDR3 has 16 amino acids. Here the CDR3 DNA reads TGTGCCAGCAGTTACTCGGGCGGGCTCTCCTCCAGTGAGCAGTTCTTC. This encodes CASSYSGGLSSSEQFF.

The chain employs TRBV27 and TRBJ2-3; D uncertain. V lost 8 bases and J 2 bases, leaving 11 bases between the germline ends. CDR1 is MNHEY, CDR2 SMNVEV, per germline (reference sequence). The CDR3 totals 13 residues. The CDR3: CASALGFTDTQYF. DNA of the CDR3: TGTGCCAGCGCCCTGGGATTCACAGATACGCAGTATTTT.

V gene TRBV14 combines with J gene TRBJ2-3, with D unresolved. There are 15 residues in the CDR3. Germline loops: CDR1 SGHDN, CDR2 FVKESK. V lost 4 bases and J lost 1, with 12 bases in between. Here the CDR3 reads CASSPSDVRTDTQYF. CDR3 nucleotide sequence: TGTGCCAGCAGCCCGTCGGACGTCCGCACAGATACGCAGTATTTT.

The gene calls are TRBV2 and TRBJ2-7; D call uncertain. The CDR3 is made up of 17 amino acids. With 5 bases removed from V and 0 bases from J, the gap between germline ends came to 20 bases. Germline values: CDR1 SNHLY, CDR2 FYNNEI. The CDR3 DNA follows: TGTGCCAGCAGTATTGCTACGTTTCCCCTCATCTCCTACGAGCAGTACTTC. Translation gives CASSIATFPLISYEQYF.

This clonotype has more than one count but fewer than ten. The chain has TRBV6-5 and TRBJ2-7; no clear D gene. Germline values: CDR1 MNHEY, CDR2 SVGAGI. CDR3 size: 14 residues. V lost 2 bases and J 3 bases, leaving 11 bases between the germline ends. Here the CDR3 reads CASSYGRPSYEQYF. As DNA, the CDR3 is TGTGCCAGCAGTTACGGTCGGCCGAGCTACGAGCAGTACTTC.